The 5 T cell receptor beta chains given below trace back to one sample, sequenced in a study of blood T cell repertoires in COVID-19. The table came from immunoSEQ multiplex PCR; TCRdb's copy has only in-frame clones and leaves some out. The sample has roughly 310,000 clones, roughly 90% seen once. Material: peripheral blood. The receptors come from a woman in her forties or fifties with active or convalescent COVID-19.

The chain joins TRBV6-6 to TRBJ1-1; tentative D call: TRBD1 (6 bases). The CDR3 covers 15 residues. In germline, CDR1 is MNHNY, CDR2 SVGAGI (reference sequence). Between the trimmed V and J ends, which lost 0 bases and 5 bases, there was a span of 13 bases. The DNA of the CDR3 is TGTGCCAGCAGTTACTCGGGGGGGGCTGCTACTGAAGCTTTCTTT. It is translated as CASSYSGGAATEAFF.

This chain joins TRBV2 and TRBJ1-5; D call uncertain. The CDR3 runs to 13 residues. Germline CDR1 and CDR2: SNHLY and FYNNEI. The germline V and J ends were trimmed by 1 base and 6 bases, with 7 bases remaining between them. CDR3 coding DNA: TGTGCCAGCAGTGAAGGGTTGCGTCAGCCCCAGCATTTT. Its protein is CASSEGLRQPQHF.

This clone was recorded once. The rearrangement links TRBV12-3 or TRBV12-4 to TRBJ1-5; no reliable D call. V was cut by 2 bases and J by 7 bases, with 6 bases left in between. The CDR3 totals 12 residues. The CDR3 coding sequence is TGTGCCAGCAGTTTATATCCCCAGCCCCAGCATTTT. Its protein is CASSLYPQPQHF.

The V and J genes are TRBV6-2 or TRBV6-3 and TRBJ2-2; no clear D gene. The CDR3 covers 16 residues. Germline CDR1 MNHEY, CDR2 SVGEGT. V gave up 0 bases and J gave up 1 base, with 9 bases separating them. The CDR3 coding sequence is TGTGCCAGCAGTTACTCGAGCACGCTGAACACCGGGGAGCTGTTTTTT. Its protein product is CASSYSSTLNTGELFF.

This clone was found a few times. The V gene is TRBV2, the J gene TRBJ1-2, with a possible D match to TRBD1 (5 bases). Germline-derived CDR1 and CDR2 are SNHLY and FYNNEI. The CDR3 has 14 residues. With 3 bases removed from V and 4 bases from J, the gap between germline ends came to 12 bases. DNA for the CDR3: TGTGCCAGCAGTGAGGGGCAGGCCCCCTATGGCTACACCTTC. It translates to CASSEGQAPYGYTF.